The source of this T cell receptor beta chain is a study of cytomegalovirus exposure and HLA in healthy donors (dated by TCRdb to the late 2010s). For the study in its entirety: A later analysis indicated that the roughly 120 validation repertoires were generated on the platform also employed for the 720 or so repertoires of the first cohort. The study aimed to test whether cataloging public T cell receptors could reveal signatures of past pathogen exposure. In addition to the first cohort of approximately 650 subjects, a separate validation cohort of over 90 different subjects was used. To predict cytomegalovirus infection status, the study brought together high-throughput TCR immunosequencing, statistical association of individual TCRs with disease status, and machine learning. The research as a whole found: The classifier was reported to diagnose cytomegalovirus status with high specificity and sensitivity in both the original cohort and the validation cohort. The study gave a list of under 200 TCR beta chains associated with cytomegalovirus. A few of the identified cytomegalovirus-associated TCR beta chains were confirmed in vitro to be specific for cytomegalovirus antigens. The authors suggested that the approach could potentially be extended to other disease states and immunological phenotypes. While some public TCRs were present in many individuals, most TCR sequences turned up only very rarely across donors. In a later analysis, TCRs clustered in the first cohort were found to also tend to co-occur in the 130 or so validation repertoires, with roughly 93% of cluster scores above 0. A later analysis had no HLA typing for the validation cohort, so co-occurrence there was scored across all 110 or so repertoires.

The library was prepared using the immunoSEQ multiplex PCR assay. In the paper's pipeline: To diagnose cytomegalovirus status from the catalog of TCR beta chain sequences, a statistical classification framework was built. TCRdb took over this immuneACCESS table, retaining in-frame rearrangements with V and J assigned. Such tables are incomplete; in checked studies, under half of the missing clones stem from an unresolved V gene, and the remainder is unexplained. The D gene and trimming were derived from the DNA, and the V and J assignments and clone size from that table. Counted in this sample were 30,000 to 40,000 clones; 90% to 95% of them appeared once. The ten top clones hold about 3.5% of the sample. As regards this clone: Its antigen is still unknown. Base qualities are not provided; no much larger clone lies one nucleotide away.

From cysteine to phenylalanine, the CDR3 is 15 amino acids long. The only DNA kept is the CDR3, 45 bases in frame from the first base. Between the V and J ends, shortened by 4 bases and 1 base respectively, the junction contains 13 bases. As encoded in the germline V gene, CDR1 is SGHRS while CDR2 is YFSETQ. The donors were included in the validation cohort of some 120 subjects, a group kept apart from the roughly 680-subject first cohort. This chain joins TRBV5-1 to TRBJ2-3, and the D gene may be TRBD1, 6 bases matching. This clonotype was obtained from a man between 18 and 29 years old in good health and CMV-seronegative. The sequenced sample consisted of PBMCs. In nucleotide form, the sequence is TGCGCCAGCAGCCCGCTAAAGGGGGGCACAGATACGCAGTATTTT. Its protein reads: CASSPLKGGTDTQYF.